This T cell receptor beta chain was sequenced during a study of metastatic and nonmetastatic thyroid tumors. Across the study: Repertoires from malignant and benign thyroid patients were compared across blood and tumor or nodule tissue.

Patients underwent thyroid surgery, and none had received any treatment before it. Per the germline V gene, CDR1 is DFQATT and CDR2 is SNEGSKA (reference sequence). V lost 0 bases to trimming and J lost 2 bases, with 8 bases between them. The CDR3 is 13 residues long. TCRdb re-called the PCR reads via MiXCR. Of around 20,000 clones in the sample, about a third are singletons; the top ten hold roughly 30%. The origin of this receptor is a female donor with papillary thyroid cancer or a benign thyroid nodule (not recorded which). Some clones in this sample may be carry-over from other donors' samples. Material for sequencing was tumor tissue. The gene calls are TRBV20-1 and TRBJ2-7; D ambiguous. The CDR3 spells CSARDGSAYEQYF. DNA of the CDR3: TGCAGTGCTAGAGATGGTTCGGCCTACGAGCAGTACTTC.